This T cell receptor beta chain was found in a study of CD8 T cells in ankylosing spondylitis. General observations from the study: Matched ankylosing spondylitis synovial fluid reportedly showed significant enrichment of disease-linked clones. Characteristic, it appeared, of ankylosing spondylitis blood was a TCR beta motif of roughly 8 highly homologous variants.

Via MiXCR, TCRdb re-called the 5' RACE reads, giving one row per CDR3 protein. The sample records some 800,000 distinct CDR3 sequences, about 10% being singletons. CDR3 length: 14 residues. V gave up 3 bases and J gave up 8 bases, with 13 bases separating them. Germline values: CDR1 SGHTA, CDR2 FQGNSA. This clonotype has more than one count but fewer than ten. Antigen specificity is unknown. The V and J genes are TRBV7-2 and TRBJ1-4; possibly TRBD1 for D (5 bases). The specimen was blood, either unsorted or a sorted T cell fraction (not recorded which). The clonotype comes from a male donor with ankylosing spondylitis. CDR3 DNA: TGTGCCAGCAGCTTTACGGGGACGGGAGAAAAACTGTTTTTT. Its translation: CASSFTGTGEKLFF.